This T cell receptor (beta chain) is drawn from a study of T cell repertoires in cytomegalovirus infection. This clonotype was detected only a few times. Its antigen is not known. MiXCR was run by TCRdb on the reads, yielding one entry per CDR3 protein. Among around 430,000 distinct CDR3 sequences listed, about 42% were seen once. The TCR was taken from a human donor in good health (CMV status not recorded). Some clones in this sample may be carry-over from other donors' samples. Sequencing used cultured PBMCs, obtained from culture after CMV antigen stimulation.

The CDR3 DNA sequence: TGTGCCAGCAGCTTAGTAGGTAGCAGAGCCTACGAGCAGTACTTC. Translating gives CASSLVGSRAYEQYF. The rearrangement joins TRBV11-2 to TRBJ2-7; D is unclear. V dropped 1 base and J dropped 2 bases, with 12 bases sitting between them. Germline CDR1 SGHAT, CDR2 FQNNGV. The CDR3 has 15 amino acids.